This entry features one T cell receptor (beta chain) sequence. Assay: immunoSEQ multiplex PCR; the TCRdb copy retains only in-frame clones and omits some. The sample has about 88,000 clones, 94% seen once. This entry is derived from a study of technical replicates of blood from four donors. CDR1 and CDR2 from the germline V gene are SEHNR and FQNEAQ (reference sequence). The CDR3 is 15 amino acids. V shed 5 bases, J shed 2 bases, and the junction held 6 bases outside the gene matches. Material: T cells isolated from PBMCs. V is TRBV7-9 and J is TRBJ2-3, with 8 positions matching TRBD2. The receptor was derived from a human donor in good health. DNA of the CDR3: TGTGCCAGCAGCCCCCGGGGGGGGCCCACAGATACGCAGTATTTT. It translates to CASSPRGGPTDTQYF. Full variable domain (missing parts from reference TRBV7-9 and TRBJ2-3): DTGVSQNPRHKITKRGQNVTFRCDPISEHNRLYWYRQTLGQGPEFLTYFQNEAQLEKSRLLSDRFSAERPKGSFSTLEIQRTEQGDSAMYLCASSPRGGPTDTQYFGPGTRLTVL.